One T cell receptor (beta chain) is described in this entry. Its antigen remains unidentified. The data originate from a study of T cell repertoires in cytomegalovirus infection. For the study at large: Recently identified HLA-C-restricted CMV epitopes and well-studied HLA-B-restricted CMV epitopes were used by the study.

MiXCR was run by TCRdb on the reads, yielding one entry per CDR3 protein. The sample includes more than 95,000 distinct CDR3 sequences, 25% to 35% of them seen just once. Trimming stripped 8 bases from V and 0 bases from J, with 15 bases between. The CDR3 sequence is 15 residues long. The germline gives CDR1 SEHNR, CDR2 FQNEAQ (reference sequence). Findings of the study overall: Ex vivo responses were dominated by HLA-C-restricted CMV-specific TCR beta clonotypes. Of the TCR beta families, the public ones yielded a cumulative frequency that identified carriers of CMV plus the relevant HLA.

This sequence originates from a human donor in good health (CMV status not recorded). Some clones in this sample may be carry-over from other donors' samples. This specimen consisted of CD8+ T cells from cultured PBMCs, obtained from culture after CMV antigen stimulation. The J gene is TRBJ2-3, the V gene TRBV7-9, with TRBD2 as a possible D gene (6 bases). The CDR3 here is CASSGGASSTDTQYF. CDR3 in DNA: TGTGCCAGCTCAGGAGGGGCCTCTAGCACAGATACGCAGTATTTT.